This T cell receptor (beta chain) was obtained from a study of blood T cell repertoires in COVID-19. Study summary: Acute and convalescent COVID-19 samples came from the United States, Italy and Spain. PBMCs, B-cell-depleted T cells, or T cells provided the cDNA or gDNA that made up the material.

Authors' processing steps: Amplification of reference gene primers provided the estimated nucleated cell counts. Sequencing was performed with immunoSEQ multiplex PCR; in TCRdb, only in-frame clones are kept and a portion is missing. That table supplies the V and J calls and clone size; D and trimming were determined from the DNA. The sample has roughly 57,000 clones; about three quarters are singletons. This clone was observed a single time. Germline loops: CDR1 MNHEY, CDR2 SMNVEV (reference sequence). There are 15 residues in the CDR3. V lost 0 bases to trimming and J lost 4 bases, with 12 bases between them.

The sequencing input was peripheral blood. The rearrangement joins TRBV27 to TRBJ1-1, with D tentatively TRBD1 (6 bases). The sequence was obtained from a man aged 70 or older with active or convalescent COVID-19. DNA of the CDR3: TGTGCCAGCAGTTTATCGTCAGGGGCGACCACTGAAGCTTTCTTT. Encoded protein: CASSLSSGATTEAFF.